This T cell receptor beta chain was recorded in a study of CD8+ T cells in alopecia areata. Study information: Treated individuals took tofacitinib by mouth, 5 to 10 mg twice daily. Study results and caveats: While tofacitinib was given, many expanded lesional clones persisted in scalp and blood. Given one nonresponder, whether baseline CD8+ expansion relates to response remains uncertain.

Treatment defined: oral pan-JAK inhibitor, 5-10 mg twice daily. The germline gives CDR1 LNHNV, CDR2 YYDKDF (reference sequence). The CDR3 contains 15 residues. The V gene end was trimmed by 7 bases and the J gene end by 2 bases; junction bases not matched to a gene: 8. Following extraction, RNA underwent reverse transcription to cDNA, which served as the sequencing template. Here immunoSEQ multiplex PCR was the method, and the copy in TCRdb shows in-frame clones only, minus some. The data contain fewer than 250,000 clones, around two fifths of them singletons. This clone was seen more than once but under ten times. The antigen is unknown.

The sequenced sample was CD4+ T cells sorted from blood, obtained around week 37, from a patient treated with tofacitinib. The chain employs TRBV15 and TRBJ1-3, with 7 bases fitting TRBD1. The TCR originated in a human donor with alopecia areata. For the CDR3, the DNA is TGTGCCACCACCCTTTCTGACAGGGCTGGAAACACCATATATTTT. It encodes CATTLSDRAGNTIYF.